What follows is one T cell receptor beta chain and its context. No antigen is known for it. The donors were members of the validation cohort, which comprised 120 subjects and was separate from the first cohort of roughly 700 subjects. These data come from a study of cytomegalovirus exposure and HLA in healthy donors. Regarding the study as a whole: Cytomegalovirus association was listed for about 160 TCR beta chains.

The protocol was immunoSEQ multiplex PCR, while the TCRdb copy is restricted to in-frame clones and leaves out a portion. This sample has about 140,000 clones, with 85% to 90% found just once. The V end lost 5 bases, the J end lost 5 bases, and 9 bases lay between the germline ends. The CDR3 has 12 amino acids. Germline CDR1 and CDR2: SEHNR and FQNEAQ (reference sequence). The clonotype comes from a woman under 30 in good health and CMV-seropositive. The rearrangement uses TRBV7-9 and TRBJ2-5; the D gene is possibly TRBD2 (5 bases). The sample was PBMCs. The CDR3 spells CASSPIAETQYF. In DNA, the CDR3 is TGTGCCAGCAGCCCGATAGCGGAGACCCAGTACTTC.